This TCR beta chain is from a study of blood T cell repertoires in COVID-19. Study-level information: PBMCs, B-cell-depleted T cells, or T cells provided the cDNA or gDNA that made up the material.

Per the original data handling: Amplification with reference gene primers provided the estimates of nucleated cell counts. Generated by immunoSEQ multiplex PCR, the TCRdb table keeps only in-frame clones and is missing some. V, J and clone size are those of that table, while D and trimming were read from the DNA. Of approximately 180,000 clones listed, about 87% were seen once; the top ten hold 2% to 3%. Trimming cost V 1 base and J 6 bases, with 8 bases left between them. The V gene's germline CDR1 is SGHDT and CDR2 YYEEEE. CDR3 length: 14 residues. The gene calls are TRBV5-6 and TRBJ1-6; no reliable D call. This clonotype was sampled from a man in his forties with active or convalescent COVID-19. Sequenced material: peripheral blood. CDR3 coding DNA: TGTGCCAGCAGCTTGCGGCAGGTTAATTCACCCCTCCACTTT. Amino acid sequence: CASSLRQVNSPLHF. Filled out from reference TRBV5-6 and TRBJ1-6, the complete variable domain reads DAGVTQSPTHLIKTRGQQVTLRCSPKSGHDTVSWYQQALGQGPQFIFQYYEEEERQRGNFPDRFSGHQFPNYSSELNVNALLLGDSALYLCASSLRQVNSPLHFGNGTRLTVT.